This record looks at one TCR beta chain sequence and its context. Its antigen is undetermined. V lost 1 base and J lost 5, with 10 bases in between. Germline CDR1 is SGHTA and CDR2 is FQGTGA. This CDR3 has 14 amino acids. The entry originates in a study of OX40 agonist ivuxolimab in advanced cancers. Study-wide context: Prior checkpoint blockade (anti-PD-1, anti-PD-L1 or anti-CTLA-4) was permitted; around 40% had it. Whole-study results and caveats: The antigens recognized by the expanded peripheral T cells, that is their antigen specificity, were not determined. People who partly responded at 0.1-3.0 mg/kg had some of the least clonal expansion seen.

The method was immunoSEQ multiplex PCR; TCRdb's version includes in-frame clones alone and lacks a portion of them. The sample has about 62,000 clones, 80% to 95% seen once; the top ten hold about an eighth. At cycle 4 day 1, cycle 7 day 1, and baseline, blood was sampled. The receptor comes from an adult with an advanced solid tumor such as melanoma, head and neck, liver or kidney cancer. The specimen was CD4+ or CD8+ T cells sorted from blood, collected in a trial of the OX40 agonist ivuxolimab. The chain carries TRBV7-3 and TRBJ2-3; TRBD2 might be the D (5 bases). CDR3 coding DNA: TGTGCCAGCAGCTTAAGTGGAGGAGGAGATACGCAGTATTTT. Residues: CASSLSGGGDTQYF.